One sample yielded the 30 T cell receptor beta chains listed below, sequenced in a study of control samples from healthy donors and cancer patients. Repertoires were generated with immunoSEQ multiplex PCR, while TCRdb's copy carries only in-frame clones and drops some. The table has 90,000 or so clones, about 88% seen once. The specimen sequenced was blood. The receptors derive from a woman in her fifties or sixties in good health.

This clone was seen at least ten times. The V gene is TRBV4-1, the J gene TRBJ2-7; 9 bases fit TRBD2. From germline, CDR1 is MGHRA and CDR2 YSYEKL. This CDR3 is 18 amino acids long. The trim removed 1 base at V and 1 base at J, leaving 11 bases unmatched. In nucleotides, the CDR3 is TGCGCCAGCAGCCAAGTAGGGCTGAGCGGGAGGTTATCCTACGAGCAGTACTTC. It translates to CASSQVGLSGRLSYEQYF.

The chain links TRBV11-3 to TRBJ2-1; weak D call: TRBD2 (6 bases). Germline V CDR1 and CDR2: SGHNT, YENEEA. The CDR3 contains 14 residues. Between the trimmed V and J ends, which lost 1 base and 4 bases, there was a span of 8 bases. The DNA for the CDR3 is TGTGCCAGCAGCTTAGGGGACTCTTACAATGAGCAGTTCTTC. Translated, it gives CASSLGDSYNEQFF.

This chain links TRBV19 with TRBJ2-6; 7 nucleotides align to TRBD2. The CDR3 sequence is 18 residues long. CDR1 is LNHDA, CDR2 SQIVND, per germline (reference sequence). After removal of 8 bases from V and 1 base from J, the junction contained 14 bases not matched to a gene. In DNA form, the CDR3 reads TGTGCCAGTCCGGGGGGACCGCTACGTAAGTCTGGGGCCAACGTCCTGACTTTC. Translated, it gives CASPGGPLRKSGANVLTF.

The rearrangement uses TRBV27 and TRBJ2-1, with 9 bases fitting TRBD2. Per the germline V gene, CDR1 is MNHEY and CDR2 is SMNVEV (reference sequence). The CDR3 has 16 residues. The ends lost 3 bases at V and 4 bases at J; junction bases unmatched: 7. CDR3 residues: CASSFGGGGAYNEQFF. CDR3 nucleotide sequence: TGTGCCAGCAGTTTTGGGGGCGGGGGGGCTTACAATGAGCAGTTCTTC.

This chain connects TRBV5-4 to TRBJ2-7; 8 bases are a match to TRBD2. Germline loops: CDR1 SGHNT, CDR2 YYREEE (reference sequence). V shed 10 bases and J 4 bases; nucleotides not matched to a gene: 16. The CDR3 sequence is 15 residues long. DNA of the CDR3: TGTGCCCGCCGGGGGGGGCGGGGGGCCTATTACGAGCAGTACTTC. Translating it yields CARRGGRGAYYEQYF.

The chain links TRBV29-1 to TRBJ2-1, with TRBD2 matching over 12 bases. The V segment lost 6 bases and the J segment 3 bases; nucleotides outside the gene matches: 3. The CDR3 covers 14 residues. The germline CDR1 and CDR2 sequences are SQVTM and ANQGSEA. DNA of the CDR3: TGCAGCGTAGGGACTAGCGGGTACTACAATGAGCAGTTCTTC. Translated: CSVGTSGYYNEQFF.

J is TRBJ1-4 and V is TRBV18; the D gene is possibly TRBD1 (5 bases). This CDR3 has 15 residues. Germline V lookup: CDR1 KGHSH, CDR2 LQKENI. Trimming stripped 3 bases from V and 8 bases from J, with 16 bases between. The CDR3 here is CASSPPGDRPEKLFF. The DNA for the CDR3 is TGTGCCAGCTCACCGCCTGGTGACAGACCGGAAAAACTGTTTTTT. Combining the CDR3 with reference TRBV18 and TRBJ1-4 gives the whole variable domain NAGVMQNPRHLVRRRGQEARLRCSPMKGHSHVYWYRQLPEEGLKFMVYLQKENIIDESGMPKERFSAEFPKEGPSILRIQQVVRGDSAAYFCASSPPGDRPEKLFFGSGTQLSVL.

V gene TRBV25-1 combines with J gene TRBJ1-5; no clear D gene. Germline V CDR1 and CDR2: MGHDK, SYGVNS. V was cut by 8 bases and J by 3 bases, with 17 bases left in between. The CDR3 is 15 residues long. The CDR3: CASASTNSPNQPQHF. CDR3 sequence (DNA): TGTGCCAGCGCATCGACAAACTCCCCCAATCAGCCCCAGCATTTT.

The rearrangement joins TRBV6-5 to TRBJ1-1; no firm D call. Germline V gene sequence: CDR1 MNHEY, CDR2 SVGAGI. V lost 7 bases to trimming and J lost 2 bases, with 17 bases between them. The length of the CDR3 is 15 residues. The CDR3 nucleotides read TGTGCCAGCAACCCCCACCGGGAATTTAACACTGAAGCTTTCTTT. Amino acid sequence: CASNPHREFNTEAFF.

The chain employs TRBV5-4 and TRBJ1-2, with D possibly matching TRBD1 (5 bases). This CDR3 has 15 amino acids. In germline, CDR1 is SGHNT, CDR2 YYREEE (reference sequence). V was cut by 4 bases and J by 4 bases, with 17 bases left in between. In nucleotides, the CDR3 is TGTGCCAGCAGCCATCTACAGGAGGCTATCTATGGCTACACCTTC. Residues: CASSHLQEAIYGYTF.

The chain employs TRBV7-6 and TRBJ2-3; no firm D call. Germline V gene data show CDR1 as SGHVS and CDR2 as FNYEAQ. The CDR3 has 16 residues. V was pared by 3 bases and J by 2 bases, with 15 bases between. The CDR3 sequence: CASSLFPEVNTDTQYF. The CDR3 coding sequence is TGTGCCAGCAGCTTGTTTCCTGAAGTCAACACAGATACGCAGTATTTT.

The chain is built from TRBV19 and TRBJ1-6, with TRBD1 as a possible D gene (6 bases). The germline V and J ends were trimmed by 5 bases and 9 bases, with 20 bases remaining between them. The CDR3 totals 16 residues. CDR1 LNHDA and CDR2 SQIVND come from the germline V gene (reference sequence). The CDR3 coding sequence is TGTGCCAGTAGTTCTGACAGGTCCCACTGGGGTTCACCCCTCCACTTT. This codes for CASSSDRSHWGSPLHF.

V is TRBV19 and J is TRBJ2-5; D is perhaps TRBD2 (5 bases). The CDR3 totals 13 residues. Germline CDR1 LNHDA, CDR2 SQIVND (reference sequence). V lost 2 bases, J lost 7 bases, and 11 bases lay in between. The CDR3 region has the DNA TGTGCCAGTAGTATAAGAGGGTCGGGGACCCAGTACTTC. Residues: CASSIRGSGTQYF.

The chain links TRBV2 to TRBJ1-6; maybe TRBD1 (5 bases). V was pared by 3 bases and J by 10 bases, with 13 bases between. This CDR3 comprises 14 residues. Germline V gene data show CDR1 as SNHLY and CDR2 as FYNNEI. The CDR3 region is CASSETVGGSPLHF. CDR3 bases: TGTGCCAGCAGTGAGACGGTGGGGGGATCACCCCTCCACTTT.

V and J are TRBV10-2 and TRBJ1-2; D is uncertain. CDR1 is WSHSY, CDR2 SAAADI, per germline. This CDR3 comprises 14 residues. V lost 8 bases to trimming and J lost 8 bases, with 21 bases between them. CDR3 amino acids: CASANPGRKGGYTF. DNA of the CDR3: TGCGCCAGCGCCAATCCTGGGCGCAAGGGAGGCTACACCTTC.

The gene calls are TRBV2 and TRBJ1-6; the match to TRBD1 covers 10 bases. Trimming cost V 8 bases and J 7 bases; bases outside gene matches: 2. This CDR3 region has 13 residues. Germline V gene sequence: CDR1 SNHLY, CDR2 FYNNEI. The CDR3 reads CASEGQGNSPLHF. For the CDR3, the DNA is TGTGCCAGCGAGGGACAGGGGAATTCACCCCTCCACTTT.

V is TRBV21-1 and J is TRBJ1-5. TRBV21-1 is flagged as a pseudogene. The CDR3 runs to 16 residues. CDR3 in DNA: TGTGCCAGCAGCAAAGAAACTACAGGAGGAGGACAGCCCCAGCATTTT. Its protein product is CASSKETTGGGQPQHF.

This chain joins TRBV28 and TRBJ1-2; the D is unclear. Trimming removed 2 bases at V and 3 bases at J, with 4 bases between. CDR1 MDHEN and CDR2 SYDVKM come from the germline V gene. The CDR3 spans 12 residues. CDR3 amino acids: CASSLVDYGYTF. CDR3 coding DNA: TGTGCCAGCAGTTTAGTCGACTATGGCTACACCTTC.

V usage is TRBV21-1 and J usage is TRBJ1-3. TRBV21-1 has pseudogene status. This CDR3 comprises 15 residues. The CDR3 DNA is TGTGCCAGCAGCAAAGTTCTCCCGACTGGAAACACCATATATTTT. Translating it yields CASSKVLPTGNTIYF.

This sequence joins TRBV15 and TRBJ2-5; TRBD2 matches 8 bases. The J segment lost 3 bases and the V segment lost 0 bases, leaving 6 bases of the junction unmatched. The germline CDR1 and CDR2 sequences are LNHNV and YYDKDF (reference sequence). The CDR3 is made up of 16 amino acids. DNA of the CDR3: TGTGCCACCAGCAGAGATTCGTTCGGGGGGGAAGAGACCCAGTACTTC. Translating gives CATSRDSFGGEETQYF.

The chain employs TRBV7-2 and TRBJ2-7; no reliable D call. Germline-derived CDR1 and CDR2 are SGHTA and FQGNSA. The CDR3 contains 13 residues. V gave up 4 bases and J gave up 4 bases, with 11 bases separating them. The CDR3 nucleotides are TGTGCCAGCAGCTCATATTTAAATTACGAGCAGTACTTC. Amino acid sequence: CASSSYLNYEQYF.

The genes are TRBV9 and TRBJ1-4, with D hard to call. The CDR3 has 15 amino acids. V lost 4 bases to trimming and J lost 3 bases, with 13 bases between them. Germline CDR1 SGDLS, CDR2 YYNGEE. CDR3 in amino acids: CASSPRVFANEKLFF. CDR3 in DNA: TGTGCCAGCAGCCCCCGGGTGTTTGCTAATGAAAAACTGTTTTTT.

The chain employs TRBV27 and TRBJ1-2; D gene uncertain. The V gene's germline CDR1 is MNHEY and CDR2 SMNVEV (reference sequence). V lost 3 bases and J lost 3, with 8 bases in between. The CDR3 runs to 13 residues. CDR3 loop: CASSFGEHYGYTF. The CDR3 region has the DNA TGTGCCAGCAGTTTTGGGGAACACTATGGCTACACCTTC.

CDR3 nucleotides: TGTGCCATCAGTGAGACCCACCTCCCCGGGACAGGGATTCACGAGCAGTACTTC. It yields the protein CAISETHLPGTGIHEQYF. This chain joins TRBV10-3 and TRBJ2-7; 9 bases agree with TRBD1. The CDR3 runs 18 residues. Trimming cost V 2 bases and J 5 bases; bases outside gene matches: 16. Germline V gene data show CDR1 as ENHRY and CDR2 as SYGVKD.

The rearrangement joins TRBV10-3 to TRBJ2-1; D unresolved. Trimming took 6 bases from V and 3 from J, leaving 12 bases between them. The CDR3 contains 14 residues. The germline gives CDR1 ENHRY, CDR2 SYGVKD. The chain's CDR3 is CAISGWWGYNEQFF. For the CDR3, the DNA is TGTGCCATCAGCGGGTGGTGGGGCTACAATGAGCAGTTCTTC.

The rearrangement uses TRBV4-2 and TRBJ2-7, with TRBD2 as a possible D gene (7 bases). Trimming took 1 base from V and 4 from J, leaving 17 bases between them. This CDR3 is 16 amino acids long. Germline V gene lookup returns CDR1 LGHNA and CDR2 YNFKEQ. CDR3 in amino acids: CASSQGLWGGTYEQYF. CDR3 DNA: TGTGCCAGCAGCCAAGGTTTGTGGGGGGGCACGTACGAGCAGTACTTC.

J is TRBJ1-3 and V is TRBV12-3 or TRBV12-4; tentative D call: TRBD1 (6 bases). This CDR3 is built from 12 residues. V was shortened by 3 bases and J by 8 bases, with 8 bases between the two germline ends. Here the CDR3 DNA reads TGTGCCAGCAGTTTTAAGGGGGACACCATATATTTT. It codes for CASSFKGDTIYF.

V gene TRBV4-3 combines with J gene TRBJ1-3, with unresolved D. The V gene lost 2 bases and the J gene lost 0 bases, with 5 bases spanning the gap. The CDR3 has 14 residues. Germline V lookup: CDR1 LGHNA, CDR2 YSLEER. As DNA, the CDR3 is TGCGCCAGCAGCCAAAGCAGCTCTGGAAACACCATATATTTT. Translating gives CASSQSSSGNTIYF.

This clone was seen just once. This chain links TRBV6-2 or TRBV6-3 with TRBJ1-5, with a weak D call TRBD1 (5 bases). Germline V gives CDR1 MNHEY, CDR2 SVGEGT. The CDR3 spans 12 residues. V gave up 5 bases and J gave up 6 bases, with 8 bases separating them. The CDR3 reads CASSRQSQPQHF. The CDR3 bases are TGTGCCAGCAGTCGACAGAGTCAGCCCCAGCATTTT.

The chain is built from TRBV6-4 and TRBJ1-5; 12 nucleotides line up with TRBD1. V was clipped by 3 bases and J by 0 bases; unmatched bases: 6. The CDR3 is 18 amino acids. CDR1 MRHNA and CDR2 SNTAGT come from the germline V gene. The CDR3 bases are TGTGCCAGCAGTGAACGGGACAGGGGGCGAGGTAGCAATCAGCCCCAGCATTTT. Its protein product is CASSERDRGRGSNQPQHF.